This record concerns one T cell receptor (beta chain) sequence. This clone turned up a few times. Its antigen is currently not known. No much larger clonotype is one base removed from it; base qualities were not supplied. The sample carries other DNA sequences with the same CDR3. V was cut back by 1 base and J by 3 bases, leaving a gap of 10 bases between them. CDR3 length: 14 amino acids, cysteine to phenylalanine. Only the CDR3 DNA stays, 42 bases, in frame from base 1. The germline V gene gives CDR1 as LGHNA and CDR2 as YSLEER. This sample was taken from a study of beta chain features in type 1 diabetes (dated by TCRdb to 2017 to 2018). As for the study more broadly: Mean age, gender distribution, total cell number and subset yield did not differ between patients and healthy donors. The study compared TCRB repertoires of sorted circulating CD4+ T cell subsets between recently diagnosed type 1 diabetes patients and matched healthy donors. Regulatory and stem cell-like memory subsets were obtained from only 8 patients and roughly 8 healthy donors, while naive and central memory subsets were obtained from all 28 donors. A total of 100 million to 140 million sorted cells were examined across all samples, and the number of cells per subset was strongly correlated with RNA yield. Study-level results and caveats: Because small numbers of individuals were included in the HLA sub-analyses, any influence of HLA type on TCRB rearrangement was left unresolved. Shorter templates might be favored by PCR, yet because patient and control samples were amplified and corrected together, any such skew would affect both groups equally. Naive, central memory and regulatory TCRB repertoires appeared to be more similar among patients than among healthy donors. Because cDNA rather than genomic DNA was sequenced, highly expressing activated cells could have been over-represented, although no difference in activation and CD3 levels was found between groups. In all four CD4+ subsets, TCRB CDR3 length was moderately but significantly shorter in type 1 diabetes patients. Fewer insertions and more nucleotide deletions at VDJ recombination sites were observed in patients with type 1 diabetes, implying thymic rearrangement abnormalities.

The High Capacity cDNA Reverse Transcription Kit was used to reverse transcribe all of the isolated RNA, meaning that expressed TCRB transcripts were what got sequenced. Deep immunoSEQ sequencing was applied to naive, central memory and regulatory T cell samples, giving an average of roughly 3.3 million total reads per sample. Sorted cells were lysed in RLT buffer, and RNA was extracted using DNase-treated RNeasy Micro or Mini kits according to cell number. To prevent cross-contamination, each cell subset was processed individually, whereas patient and healthy donor samples were processed jointly. The immunoSEQ multiplex PCR was used to amplify TCRB sequences from cDNA, generating 87-bp fragments that spanned the CDR3 region. The amplicons were sequenced using the Illumina HiSeq platform. Processing in the source paper ran as follows. Synthetic template baselines were used to correct PCR bias computationally, reads within Hamming distance 2 were collapsed, and singletons that could not be merged were discarded. Reads were aligned against IMGT so that V, D and J genes, CDR3 length and insertions or deletions at six rearrangement sites could be assigned. Clonotype counts were normalized to sorted cell number within each subset before computing true diversity and Gini coefficients with the tcR R package. The overlap coefficient, calculated on TCRB nucleotide sequences, was used to quantify repertoire sharing. Out-of-frame TCRB sequences from naive cells were analyzed to stand in for the pre-selection repertoire. TCRdb obtained this table from immuneACCESS and retained in-frame rearrangements with V and J assigned. These tables miss some clones; where compared with another copy, unresolved V genes account for less than half of the shortfall, and the remainder is unexplained. V and J calls and clone size are given by that table; D and trimming were obtained from the DNA. This sample gives a few hundred thousand clones in total; roughly an eighth of them show up just once. The ten top clones hold about 0.01% of the sample.

Each donor gave one peripheral blood draw, averaging approximately 0.12 L, which was collected into heparinised tubes. Naive, central memory, regulatory and stem cell-like memory CD4+ T cells were sorted on a BD FACSAria II using a panel including CD45RO, CCR7, CD25, CD127, CD95 and CD27. Purity was above 95% for every sorted population. PBMCs were isolated right away by Lymphoprep density gradient centrifugation and were stained directly, without culture. So that batch effects would be minimized, each experiment stained and sorted samples in pairs, pairing one healthy donor with one patient. The sample taken for sequencing was naive CD4+ T cells from blood. According to the study, the label for this sample's cell subset or site signals: true naive CD4+ T cells. Here the chain combines TRBV4-3 and TRBJ2-7; TRBD1 is possibly the D segment (6 matching bases). The clonotype originates from a woman between 18 and 29 years old with type 1 diabetes. CDR3 protein: CASSQGGRGYEQYF. At the DNA level, the sequence is TGCGCCAGCAGCCAAGGGGGCAGGGGCTACGAGCAGTACTTC.